This paragraph reports one T cell receptor beta chain. This receptor's antigen is unknown. There are no base qualities to consult, and no much larger clone falls within one base. The data derive from a study of blood T cell repertoires in COVID-19 (dated by TCRdb to between 2020 and 2021). In terms of the full investigation: Collaborator samples came from the United States, Italy and Spain and covered acute and convalescent phases of COVID-19. Where HLA class I and class II types were available, the types were taken from metadata supplied by the sample provider, not from assay-based typing. A de-identified subject ID, COVID-19 status, age in years and sex were almost always included in the sample metadata. Samples came from the ongoing ImmuneRACE study (first 160 participants) plus 1,254 subjects from 6 global collaborators. The repertoires were released in a freely available public database meant as a resource for research on the immune response to SARS-CoV-2. Deeply sampled blood TCRbeta repertoires from subjects exposed to, actively infected with, or recovered from COVID-19 were included in the dataset. The prospective study material was composed of cDNA or gDNA derived from T cells, B-cell-depleted T cells, or PBMCs. Broad study findings and their caveats: How much clinical and demographic metadata was included differed by source and by participant, and the metadata was provided uncurated.

One collaborating source in Seattle enrolled patients while the patients were actively infected and followed the patients over time throughout the course of disease. Whole blood was collected in K2EDTA tubes by collaborating institutions according to the institutions' own protocols. For TCRbeta analysis, collaborator samples were shipped as frozen whole blood, as isolated PBMCs, or as DNA extracted from either sample type. CDR1 ENHRY and CDR2 SYGVKD were looked up in the germline V gene. Trimming removed 2 bases from V and 7 bases from J; the gene matches leave 6 bases unexplained. The CDR3, cysteine through phenylalanine, is 14 amino acids long. Only the CDR3 DNA stays, 42 bases, in frame from base 1. The immunoSEQ Assay, a bias-controlled multiplex PCR, was used to amplify TCRbeta CDR3 regions from genomic DNA. As for the authors' bioinformatics: The number of nucleated cells in each sample was estimated from the amplification of reference gene primers within the assay. To quantify the absolute abundance of each unique TCRbeta CDR3 rearrangement, sequence reads were collapsed and filtered. For each sample, productive Simpson clonality was calculated as the square root of Simpson's diversity index across productive rearrangements. Held by TCRdb, this immuneACCESS table contains in-frame sequences only and omits some clones. Under half of the omission traces to an unresolved V gene where checked; the cause of the rest is unknown. That table furnishes V, J and clone size, whereas the DNA furnished D and trimming. This sample has around 100,000 clones in its table, and approximately 88% of those were observed once. 5.2% of the sample is held by the ten biggest clonotypes.

In this chain, TRBV10-3 is recombined with TRBJ2-3; 7 middle bases align to TRBD2. The sequencing sample was made of peripheral blood. This clonotype originated in a man aged 55 to 70 with COVID-19, enrolled during active disease. The DNA reads as follows: TGTGCCATCAGTGAGGGGCGGGAGCCGAATACGCAGTATTTT. It specifies CAISEGREPNTQYF.